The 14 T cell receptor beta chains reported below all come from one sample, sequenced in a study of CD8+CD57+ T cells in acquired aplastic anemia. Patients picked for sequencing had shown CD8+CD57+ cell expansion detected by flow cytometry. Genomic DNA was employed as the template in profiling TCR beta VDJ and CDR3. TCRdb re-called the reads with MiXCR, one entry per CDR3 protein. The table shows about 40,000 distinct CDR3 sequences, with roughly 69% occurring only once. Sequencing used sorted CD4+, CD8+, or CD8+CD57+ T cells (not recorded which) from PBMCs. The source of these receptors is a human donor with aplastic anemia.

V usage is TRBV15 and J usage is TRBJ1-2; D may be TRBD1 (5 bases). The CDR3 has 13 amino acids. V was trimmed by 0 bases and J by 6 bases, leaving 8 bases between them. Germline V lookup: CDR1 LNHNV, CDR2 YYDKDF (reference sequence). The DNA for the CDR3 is TGTGCCACCAGCAGAGAGGGGCAGGATGGCTACACCTTC. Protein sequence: CATSREGQDGYTF.

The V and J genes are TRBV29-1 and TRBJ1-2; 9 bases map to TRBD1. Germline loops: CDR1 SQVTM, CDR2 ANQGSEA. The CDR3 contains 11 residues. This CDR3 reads CRARDRDGYTF. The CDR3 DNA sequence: TGCAGGGCAAGGGACAGGGACGGCTACACCTTC.

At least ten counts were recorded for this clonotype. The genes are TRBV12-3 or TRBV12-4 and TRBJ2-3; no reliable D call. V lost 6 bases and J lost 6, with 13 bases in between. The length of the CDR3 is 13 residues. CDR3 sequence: CASRNLIGDTQYF. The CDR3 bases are TGTGCCAGCAGGAACCTTATTGGTGATACGCAGTATTTT.

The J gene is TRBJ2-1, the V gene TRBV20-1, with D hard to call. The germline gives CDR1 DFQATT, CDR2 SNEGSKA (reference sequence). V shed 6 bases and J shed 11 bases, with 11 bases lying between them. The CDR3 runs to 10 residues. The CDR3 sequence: CSADPVKQFF. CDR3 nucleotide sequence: TGCAGTGCCGACCCGGTGAAGCAGTTCTTC.

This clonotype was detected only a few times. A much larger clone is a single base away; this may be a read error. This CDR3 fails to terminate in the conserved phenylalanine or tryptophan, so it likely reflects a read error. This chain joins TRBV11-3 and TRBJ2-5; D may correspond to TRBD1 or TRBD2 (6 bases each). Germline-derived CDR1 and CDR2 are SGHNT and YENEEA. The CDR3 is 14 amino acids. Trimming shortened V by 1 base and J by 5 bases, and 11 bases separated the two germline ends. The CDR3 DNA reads TGTGCCAGCAGCTTAGGGGGGGCGCGTGAGACCCAGTACTTA. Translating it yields CASSLGGARETQYL.

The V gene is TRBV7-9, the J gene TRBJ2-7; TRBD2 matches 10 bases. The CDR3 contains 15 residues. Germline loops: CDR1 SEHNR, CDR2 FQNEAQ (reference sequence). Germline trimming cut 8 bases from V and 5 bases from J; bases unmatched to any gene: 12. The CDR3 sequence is CASDASGGQFDEQYF. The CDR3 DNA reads TGTGCCAGCGACGCTAGCGGGGGACAGTTCGACGAGCAGTACTTC.

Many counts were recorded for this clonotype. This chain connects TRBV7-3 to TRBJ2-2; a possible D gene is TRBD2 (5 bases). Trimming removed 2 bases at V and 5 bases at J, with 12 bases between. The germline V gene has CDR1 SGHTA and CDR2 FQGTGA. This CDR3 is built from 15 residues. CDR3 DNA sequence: TGTGCCAGCAGCTTATACCTAGGGAGAACCGGGGAGCTGTTTTTT. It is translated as CASSLYLGRTGELFF.

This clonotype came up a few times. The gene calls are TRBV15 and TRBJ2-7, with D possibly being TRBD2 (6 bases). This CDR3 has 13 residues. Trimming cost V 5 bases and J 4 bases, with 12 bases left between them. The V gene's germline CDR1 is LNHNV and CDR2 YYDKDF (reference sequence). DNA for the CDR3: TGTGCCACCAGCGTTGGAGGGCCTTACGAGCAGTACTTC. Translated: CATSVGGPYEQYF.

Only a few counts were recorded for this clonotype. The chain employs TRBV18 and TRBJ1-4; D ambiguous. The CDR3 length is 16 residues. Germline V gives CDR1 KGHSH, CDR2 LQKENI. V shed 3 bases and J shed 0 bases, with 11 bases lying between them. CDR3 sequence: CASSPAGLATNEKLFF. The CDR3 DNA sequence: TGTGCCAGCTCACCGGCTGGGTTGGCAACTAATGAAAAACTGTTTTTT.

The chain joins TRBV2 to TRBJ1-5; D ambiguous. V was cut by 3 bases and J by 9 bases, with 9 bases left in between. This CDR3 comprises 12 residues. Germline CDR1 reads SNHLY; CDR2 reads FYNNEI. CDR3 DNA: TGTGCCAGCAGTGATCTGGGAGGGCCCCAGCATTTT. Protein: CASSDLGGPQHF. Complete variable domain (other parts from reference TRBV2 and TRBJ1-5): EPEVTQTPSHQVTQMGQEVILRCVPISNHLYFYWYRQILGQKVEFLVSFYNNEISEKSEIFDDQFSVERPDGSNFTLKIRSTKLEDSAMYFCASSDLGGPQHFGDGTRLSIL.

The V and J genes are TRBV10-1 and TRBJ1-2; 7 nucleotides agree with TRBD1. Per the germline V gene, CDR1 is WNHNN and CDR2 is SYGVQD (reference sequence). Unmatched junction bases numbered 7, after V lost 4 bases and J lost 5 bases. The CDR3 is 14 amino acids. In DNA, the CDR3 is TGCGCCAGCAGTGCGGGGGACAGTTTATATGGCTACACCTTC. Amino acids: CASSAGDSLYGYTF.

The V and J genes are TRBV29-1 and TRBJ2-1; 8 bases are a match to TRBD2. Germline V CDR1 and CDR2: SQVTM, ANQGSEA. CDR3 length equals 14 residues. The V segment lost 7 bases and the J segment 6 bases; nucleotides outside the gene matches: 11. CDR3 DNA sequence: TGCAGCGCATCGACAGCGGGAGTCACCAATGAGCAGTTCTTC. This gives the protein CSASTAGVTNEQFF.

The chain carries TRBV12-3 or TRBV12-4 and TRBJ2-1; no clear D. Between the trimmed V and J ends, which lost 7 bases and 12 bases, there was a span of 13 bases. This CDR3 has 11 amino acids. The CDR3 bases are TGTGCCAGCACCACTGGTTGGTTGCAGTTCTTC. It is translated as CASTTGWLQFF.

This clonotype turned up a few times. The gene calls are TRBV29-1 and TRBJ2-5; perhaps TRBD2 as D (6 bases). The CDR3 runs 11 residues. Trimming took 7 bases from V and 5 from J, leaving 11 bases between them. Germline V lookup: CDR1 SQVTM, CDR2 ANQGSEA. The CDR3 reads CSGRREETQYF. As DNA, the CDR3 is TGCAGCGGTAGGAGGGAGGAGACCCAGTACTTC.